The 26 T cell receptor beta chains below come from one sample, sequenced in a study of vaccination and CD4 T cells after COVID-19. Oncomine TCR Beta short-read sequencing was applied to DNA from cultured CD4+ T cells. Cultures of CD4+ T cells served as the source for extracting genomic DNA. Each CDR3 protein gets one entry after TCRdb re-called the PCR reads with MiXCR. The data show about 11,000 distinct CDR3 sequences, with about a third seen just once and more than 11% held by the top ten. Their target antigens are unknown. Described treatment: roughly nine-day PBMC culture with coronavirus spike peptide pools or control peptides (ViraFEST assay). One should note that the unexposed donor's CD4+ T cells were collected before the COVID-19 pandemic (2011-2018). Sequencing was performed on CD4+ T cells from blood, cultured in vitro. These receptors originate from a human donor in good health.

The table lists this clonotype with a few counts. The chain recombines TRBV28 with TRBJ2-7, with a possible D match to TRBD2 (5 bases). V lost 8 bases, J lost 3 bases, and 17 bases lay in between. The CDR3 has 14 residues. Germline V gene data show CDR1 as MDHEN and CDR2 as SYDVKM. The CDR3 is CASYPFSASYEQYF. CDR3 bases: TGTGCCAGCTATCCGTTTAGCGCTAGCTACGAGCAGTACTTC.

The rearrangement uses TRBV6-2 or TRBV6-3 and TRBJ2-3; 11 positions agree with TRBD2. This CDR3 has 16 amino acids. Germline values: CDR1 MNHEY, CDR2 SVGEGT. With 6 bases clipped from V and 1 base from J, the junction kept 6 bases outside the gene matches. The CDR3 here is CASSPLAGGRTDTQYF. The CDR3 DNA reads TGTGCCAGCAGCCCTCTAGCGGGAGGACGCACAGATACGCAGTATTTT.

This clonotype was seen more than once but under ten times. This chain connects TRBV27 to TRBJ2-3, with no clear D. There are 14 residues in the CDR3. Trimming pared 0 bases from V and 0 bases from J, leaving 4 bases between. Per germline, CDR1 MNHEY and CDR2 SMNVEV (reference sequence). DNA for the CDR3: TGTGCCAGCAGTTTATCTTCCAGCACAGATACGCAGTATTTT. Translating gives CASSLSSSTDTQYF.

The genes are TRBV28 and TRBJ1-1; possibly TRBD1 for D (5 bases). There are 15 residues in the CDR3. CDR1 MDHEN and CDR2 SYDVKM come from the germline V gene. V was trimmed by 4 bases and J by 1 base, leaving 13 bases between them. The CDR3 bases are TGTGCCAGCAGTTCTGGGGCCTCCGGGAACACTGAAGCTTTCTTT. It yields the protein CASSSGASGNTEAFF.

In this sample, this clonotype turned up a few times. The chain employs TRBV19 and TRBJ2-5; TRBD1 matches at 7 bases. The CDR3 sequence is 14 residues long. Trimming took 9 bases from V and 5 from J; bases not matched to a gene: 12. Germline V gene lookup returns CDR1 LNHDA and CDR2 SQIVND (reference sequence). CDR3 region: CASLRQGPGETQYF. The CDR3 DNA reads as TGTGCCAGCCTAAGACAGGGACCCGGGGAGACCCAGTACTTC.

The chain combines TRBV11-2 with TRBJ2-7; 10 bases agree with TRBD2. The J segment lost 0 bases and the V segment lost 1 base, leaving 3 bases of the junction unmatched. Germline V gives CDR1 SGHAT, CDR2 FQNNGV. The CDR3 extends over 16 amino acids. CDR3 amino acids: CASSLVSSGSSYEQYF. The CDR3 nucleotides read TGTGCCAGCAGCTTAGTATCTAGCGGGAGCTCCTACGAGCAGTACTTC.

Only a few counts were recorded for this clonotype. This chain uses TRBV2 with TRBJ2-7; the D gene is possibly TRBD2 (6 bases). The CDR3 totals 16 residues. Germline CDR1 reads SNHLY; CDR2 reads FYNNEI. V was cut by 6 bases and J by 0 bases, with 18 bases left in between. The CDR3 nucleotides read TGTGCCAGCAGCCCCCGGACGGGGGAGAGCTCCTACGAGCAGTACTTC. Translation gives CASSPRTGESSYEQYF.

This clonotype was counted a few times. The rearrangement links TRBV4-3 to TRBJ2-5; 7 positions agree with TRBD2. J lost 9 bases, V lost 1 base, and 2 bases had no gene match. The CDR3 is 12 residues long. The germline V gene encodes CDR1 LGHNA and CDR2 YSLEER. CDR3 amino acids: CASSQGREAQYF. The CDR3, as DNA: TGCGCCAGCAGCCAAGGACGGGAGGCCCAGTACTTC.

This clonotype has more than one count but fewer than ten. V is TRBV7-9 and J is TRBJ2-7; the D gene could be TRBD1 or TRBD2 (5 bases each). The germline V and J ends were trimmed by 5 bases and 11 bases, with 16 bases remaining between them. Germline V lookup: CDR1 SEHNR, CDR2 FQNEAQ (reference sequence). This CDR3 is built from 12 residues. The CDR3 is CASSLNEGKEYF. CDR3 DNA: TGTGCCAGCAGCCTTAATGAGGGGAAGGAGTACTTC.

This clonotype was counted a few times. The J gene is TRBJ2-3, the V gene TRBV24-1; the match to TRBD2 covers 12 bases. The CDR3 loop spans 17 amino acids. The germline CDR1 and CDR2 sequences are KGHDR and SFDVKD. Trimming cost V 4 bases and J 1 base; bases outside gene matches: 5. The CDR3 sequence is CATSDRLAGVGTDTQYF. As DNA, the CDR3 is TGTGCCACCAGTGACCGACTAGCGGGAGTGGGCACAGATACGCAGTATTTT.

The chain couples TRBV25-1 to TRBJ1-6; D not certain. Germline CDR1 reads MGHDK; CDR2 reads SYGVNS. CDR3 length: 13 amino acids. V dropped 7 bases and J dropped 0 bases, with 4 bases sitting between them. DNA of the CDR3: TGTGCCAGCAAAGCCTCCTATAATTCACCCCTCCACTTT. Translated, it gives CASKASYNSPLHF.

The chain uses TRBV19 and TRBJ1-2; the match to TRBD1 covers 9 bases. With 3 bases clipped from V and 7 bases from J, the junction kept 6 bases outside the gene matches. CDR1 and CDR2 (germline): LNHDA, SQIVND (reference sequence). The CDR3 length is 14 residues. CDR3 in DNA: TGTGCCAGTAGTATCGACAGGGGGGTTGGTGGCTACACCTTC. Encoded protein: CASSIDRGVGGYTF.

This clonotype was picked up a small number of times. This CDR3 is CSARDAVTKGEINYGYTF. In DNA form, the CDR3 reads TGCAGTGCTAGAGACGCGGTGACGAAGGGCGAGATAAACTATGGCTACACCTTC. The V and J genes are TRBV20-1 and TRBJ1-2; no reliable D call. CDR1 is DFQATT and CDR2 is SNEGSKA in the germline V gene (reference sequence). The CDR3 contains 18 residues. Trimming stripped 0 bases from V and 2 bases from J, with 22 bases between.

CDR3 DNA: TGTGCCAGCAGTACGCCTACAGGGAGGCGGTACTTC. As protein: CASSTPTGRRYF. The V call is TRBV27, the J call TRBJ2-7, with D perhaps TRBD1 or TRBD2 (6 bases each). The V end lost 5 bases, the J end lost 12 bases, and 17 bases lay between the germline ends. Germline assignment: CDR1 MNHEY and CDR2 SMNVEV (reference sequence). There are 12 residues in the CDR3.

The chain is built from TRBV27 and TRBJ1-5, with 11 bases matching TRBD1. This CDR3 is 15 amino acids long. Germline values: CDR1 MNHEY, CDR2 SMNVEV (reference sequence). V gave up 3 bases and J gave up 5 bases; unmatched junction bases: 3. The CDR3 DNA follows: TGTGCCAGCAGTTTGGACAGGGGGCCCCATCAGCCCCAGCATTTT. It is translated as CASSLDRGPHQPQHF.

This clonotype was counted a few times. DNA of the CDR3: TGTGCCATCAAGAGCGGACAAGAGACCCAGTACTTC. This encodes CAIKSGQETQYF. The V gene is TRBV10-3, the J gene TRBJ2-5, with D possibly being TRBD2 (5 bases). CDR1 is ENHRY and CDR2 is SYGVKD in the germline V gene. The germline V and J ends were trimmed by 7 bases and 2 bases, with 8 bases remaining between them. CDR3 length: 12 residues.

The chain employs TRBV28 and TRBJ2-7, with TRBD2 identical over 7 bases. The CDR3 length is 15 residues. The V gene's germline CDR1 is MDHEN and CDR2 SYDVKM. Trimming cost V 6 bases and J 5 bases; bases outside gene matches: 13. CDR3 coding DNA: TGTGCCAGCAGATCCCTCGAGGGAGGGAATAACGAGCAGTACTTC. Protein product: CASRSLEGGNNEQYF.

The chain carries TRBV6-4 and TRBJ1-6, with TRBD1 identical over 10 bases. V lost 7 bases to trimming and J lost 9 bases; unmatched junction nucleotides: 9. The CDR3 totals 15 residues. The germline CDR1 and CDR2 sequences are MRHNA and SNTAGT. CDR3 loop: CASKTTGTGVSPLHF. The CDR3 DNA follows: TGTGCCAGCAAGACTACCGGGACAGGGGTTTCACCCCTCCACTTT.

This chain links TRBV7-2 with TRBJ1-1; no firm D call. Germline assignment: CDR1 SGHTA and CDR2 FQGNSA. V was shortened by 5 bases and J by 0 bases, with 10 bases between the two germline ends. The CDR3 runs 14 residues. Here the CDR3 DNA reads TGTGCCAGCAGCACCGGGATCATGAACACTGAAGCTTTCTTT. Translated: CASSTGIMNTEAFF.

This clonotype was counted only a few times. The chain is built from TRBV6-1 and TRBJ2-2; no definite D call. Trimming took off 7 bases at V and 0 bases at J, with 6 bases between the two ends. This CDR3 has 13 amino acids. CDR1 and CDR2 from the germline V gene are MNHNS and SASEGT. CDR3 sequence (DNA): TGTGCCAGCATAGGGTCGAACACCGGGGAGCTGTTTTTT. Residues: CASIGSNTGELFF.

By share, this clonotype ranks as medium-sized. This sequence joins TRBV12-3 or TRBV12-4 and TRBJ2-7; TRBD2 matches at 7 bases. V shed 6 bases, J shed 0 bases, and the junction held 2 bases outside the gene matches. This CDR3 has 13 amino acids. The CDR3 here is CASRLASSYEQYF. CDR3 coding DNA: TGTGCCAGCAGACTAGCGAGCTCCTACGAGCAGTACTTC.

This clonotype occurred a few times. The rearrangement joins TRBV27 to TRBJ2-3, with D maybe TRBD1 (5 bases). CDR3 length: 16 residues. Germline CDR1 is MNHEY and CDR2 is SMNVEV (reference sequence). V lost 4 bases to trimming and J lost 3 bases, with 17 bases between them. The CDR3 region has the DNA TGTGCCAGCAGTTCTCAAAGACAGATCTGGACAGATACGCAGTATTTT. Protein product: CASSSQRQIWTDTQYF.

This rearrangement joins TRBV7-9 to TRBJ2-1; 10 nucleotides line up with TRBD2. The CDR3 consists of 16 residues. Germline V CDR1 and CDR2: SEHNR, FQNEAQ (reference sequence). With 1 base clipped from V and 7 bases from J, the junction kept 7 bases outside the gene matches. The DNA of the CDR3 is TGTGCCAGCAGCTTAGTAAGAGCGGGAGGGGGGAATGAGCAGTTCTTC. It encodes CASSLVRAGGGNEQFF.

This CDR3 is CASRGQGNSYEQYF. The CDR3 DNA reads TGTGCCAGCAGGGGACAGGGTAACTCCTACGAGCAGTACTTC. The rearrangement uses TRBV28 and TRBJ2-7; TRBD1 matches 9 bases. The CDR3 has 14 amino acids. The germline V gene encodes CDR1 MDHEN and CDR2 SYDVKM. Losses at the gene ends were 6 bases for V and 0 bases for J; bases not matched to a gene: 3.

This clonotype was seen more than once but under ten times. The genes are TRBV6-1 and TRBJ1-1; weak D call: TRBD1 (6 bases). Looked up from germline, CDR1 is MNHNS and CDR2 is SASEGT. This CDR3 comprises 14 residues. V gave up 3 bases and J gave up 1 base, with 9 bases separating them. The CDR3 coding sequence is TGTGCCAGCAGTGACAGGGGAACGAACACTGAAGCTTTCTTT. Amino acid sequence: CASSDRGTNTEAFF.

Only a few counts were recorded for this clonotype. The J gene is TRBJ2-1, the V gene TRBV7-6; tentative D call: TRBD1 (5 bases). CDR1 is SGHVS, CDR2 FNYEAQ, per germline. Trimming shortened V by 1 base and J by 5 bases, and 9 bases separated the two germline ends. The CDR3 extends over 14 amino acids. CDR3 loop: CASSLETVDNEQFF. The CDR3 bases are TGTGCCAGCAGCTTAGAGACAGTTGACAATGAGCAGTTCTTC.